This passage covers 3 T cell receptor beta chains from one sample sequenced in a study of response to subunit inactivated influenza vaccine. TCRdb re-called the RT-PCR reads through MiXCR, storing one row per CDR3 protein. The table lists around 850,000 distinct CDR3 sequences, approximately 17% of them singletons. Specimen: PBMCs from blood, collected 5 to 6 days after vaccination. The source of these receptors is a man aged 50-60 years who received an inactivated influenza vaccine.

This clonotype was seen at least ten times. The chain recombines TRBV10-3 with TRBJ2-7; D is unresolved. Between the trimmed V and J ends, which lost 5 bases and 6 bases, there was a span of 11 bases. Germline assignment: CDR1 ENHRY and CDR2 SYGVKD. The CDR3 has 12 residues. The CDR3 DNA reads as TGTGCCATCAGTCAACCCTCCGGCGAGCAGTACTTC. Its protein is CAISQPSGEQYF.

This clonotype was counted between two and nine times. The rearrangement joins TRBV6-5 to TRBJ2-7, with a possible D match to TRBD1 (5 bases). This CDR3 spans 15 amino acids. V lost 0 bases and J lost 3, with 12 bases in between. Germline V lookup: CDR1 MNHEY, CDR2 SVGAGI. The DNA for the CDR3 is TGTGCCAGCAGTTACTCCGGACAAAAGGGCTACGAGCAGTACTTC. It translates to CASSYSGQKGYEQYF.

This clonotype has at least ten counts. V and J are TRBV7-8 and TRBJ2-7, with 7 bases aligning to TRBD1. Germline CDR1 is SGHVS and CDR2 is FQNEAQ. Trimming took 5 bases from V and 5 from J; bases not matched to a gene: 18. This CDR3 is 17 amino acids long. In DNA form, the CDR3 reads TGTGCCAGCAGCCTACTAAACCGGGACAGCAGGGTAAACGAGCAGTACTTC. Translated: CASSLLNRDSRVNEQYF.